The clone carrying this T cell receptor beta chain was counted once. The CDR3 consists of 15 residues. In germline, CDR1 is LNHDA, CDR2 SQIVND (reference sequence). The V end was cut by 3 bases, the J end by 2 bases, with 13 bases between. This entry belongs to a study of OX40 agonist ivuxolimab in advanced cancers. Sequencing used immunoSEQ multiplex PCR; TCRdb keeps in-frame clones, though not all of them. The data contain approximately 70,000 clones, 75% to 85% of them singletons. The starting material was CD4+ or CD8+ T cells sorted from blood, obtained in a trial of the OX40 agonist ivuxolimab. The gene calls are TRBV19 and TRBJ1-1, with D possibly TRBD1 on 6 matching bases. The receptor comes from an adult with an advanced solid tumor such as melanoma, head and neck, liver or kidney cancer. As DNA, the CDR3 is TGTGCCAGTAGTATTAGGGGGACATATAACACTGAAGCTTTCTTT. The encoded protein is CASSIRGTYNTEAFF. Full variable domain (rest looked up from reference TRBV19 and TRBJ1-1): DGGITQSPKYLFRKEGQNVTLSCEQNLNHDAMYWYRQDPGQGLRLIYYSQIVNDFQKGDIAEGYSVSREKKESFPLTVTSAQKNPTAFYLCASSIRGTYNTEAFFGQGTRLTVV.